The T cell receptor (beta chain) described here comes from a study of blood T cell repertoires in COVID-19. Study background: Material from acute and convalescent COVID-19 was sourced from the United States, Italy and Spain.

Participants, roughly 18 to 100 years old, spanned fewer than 25 US areas. The germline V and J ends were trimmed by 8 bases and 6 bases, with 20 bases remaining between them. The CDR3 length is 15 residues. CDR1 and CDR2 (germline): WNHNN, SYGVQD (reference sequence). In the authors' methods: Amplification of reference gene primers provided the estimated nucleated cell counts. This table comes from immunoSEQ multiplex PCR, and its TCRdb copy is limited to in-frame clones, with some not included. The DNA gave D and trimming, while V, J and clone size come from that table. The sample has about 200,000 clones, 86% seen once; the top ten hold around 5%.

The rearrangement joins TRBV10-1 to TRBJ1-5, with D possibly TRBD1 on 6 matching bases. The receptor was isolated from a man aged 35 to 55 with acute COVID-19. Sequenced: PBMCs or T cells enriched from blood (not recorded which). CDR3: CASPDRGNFGQPQHF. The CDR3 DNA follows: TGCGCCAGCCCGGATAGGGGGAATTTCGGTCAGCCCCAGCATTTT.